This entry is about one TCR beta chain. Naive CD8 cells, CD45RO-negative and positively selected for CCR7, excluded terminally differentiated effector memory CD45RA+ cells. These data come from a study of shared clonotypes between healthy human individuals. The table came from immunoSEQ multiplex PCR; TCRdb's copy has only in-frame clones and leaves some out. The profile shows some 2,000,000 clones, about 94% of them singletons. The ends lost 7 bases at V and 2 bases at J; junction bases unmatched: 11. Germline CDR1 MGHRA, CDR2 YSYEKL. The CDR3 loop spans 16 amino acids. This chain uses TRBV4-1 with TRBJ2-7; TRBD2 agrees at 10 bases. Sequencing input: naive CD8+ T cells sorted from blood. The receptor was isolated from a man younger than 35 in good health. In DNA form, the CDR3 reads TGCGCCAGCAAGGTTATGGCAGCGGGGGGGCCCTACGAGCAGTACTTC. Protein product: CASKVMAAGGPYEQYF.